The clone carrying this T cell receptor beta chain was picked up many times. The antigen remains undetermined. TCRdb re-called the reads with MiXCR, one entry per CDR3 protein. The table has roughly 160,000 distinct CDR3 sequences, 20% to 25% seen once. The data derive from a study of T cell repertoires in cytomegalovirus infection. Study-level points and caveats: Carriage of CMV together with the relevant HLA was identifiable through cumulative public TCR beta family frequency.

The TCR originated in a human donor in good health (CMV status not recorded). Some clones in this sample may be carry-over from other donors' samples. This material consisted of CD8+ T cells from cultured PBMCs, taken from culture after CMV antigen stimulation.

CDR3: CASSPPDKSKNIQYF. The CDR3 DNA is TGTGCCAGCAGCCCACCGGACAAGTCCAAAAACATTCAGTACTTC. The V and J genes are TRBV7-9 and TRBJ2-4; TRBD1 might be the D (5 bases). Germline CDR1 is SEHNR and CDR2 is FQNEAQ (reference sequence). Trimming took off 5 bases at V and 2 bases at J, with 13 bases between the two ends. The CDR3 contains 15 residues. Filled out from reference TRBV7-9 and TRBJ2-4, the complete variable domain reads DTGVSQNPRHKITKRGQNVTFRCDPISEHNRLYWYRQTLGQGPEFLTYFQNEAQLEKSRLLSDRFSAERPKGSFSTLEIQRTEQGDSAMYLCASSPPDKSKNIQYFGAGTRLSVL.